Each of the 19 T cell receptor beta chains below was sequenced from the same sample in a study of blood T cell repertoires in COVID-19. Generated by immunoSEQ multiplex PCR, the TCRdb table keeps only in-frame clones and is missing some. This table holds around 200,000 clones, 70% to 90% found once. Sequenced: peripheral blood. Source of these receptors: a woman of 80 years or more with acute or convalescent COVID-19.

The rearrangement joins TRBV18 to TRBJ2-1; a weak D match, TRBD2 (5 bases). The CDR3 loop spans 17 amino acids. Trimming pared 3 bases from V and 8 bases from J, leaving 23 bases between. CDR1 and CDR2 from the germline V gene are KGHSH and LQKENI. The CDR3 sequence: CASSPVQEDHRTHEQFF. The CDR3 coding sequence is TGTGCCAGCTCACCGGTCCAGGAGGACCACCGGACCCATGAGCAGTTCTTC.

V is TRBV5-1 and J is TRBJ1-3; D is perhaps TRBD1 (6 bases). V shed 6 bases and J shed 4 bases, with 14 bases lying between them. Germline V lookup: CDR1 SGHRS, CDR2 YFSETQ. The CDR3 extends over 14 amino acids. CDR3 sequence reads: CASTPQGPGNTIYF. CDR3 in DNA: TGCGCCAGCACCCCACAGGGACCCGGAAACACCATATATTTT.

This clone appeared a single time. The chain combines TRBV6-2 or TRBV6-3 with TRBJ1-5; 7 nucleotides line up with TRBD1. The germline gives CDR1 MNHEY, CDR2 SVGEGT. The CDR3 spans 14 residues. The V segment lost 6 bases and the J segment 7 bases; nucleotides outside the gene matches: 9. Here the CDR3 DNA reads TGTGCCAGCAGCCGGGACAGCAGTGGACAGCCCCAGCATTTT. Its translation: CASSRDSSGQPQHF.

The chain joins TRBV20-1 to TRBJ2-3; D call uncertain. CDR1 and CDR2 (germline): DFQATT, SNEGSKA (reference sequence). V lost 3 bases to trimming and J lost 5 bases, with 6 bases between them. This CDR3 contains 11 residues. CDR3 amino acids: CSASVRDTQYF. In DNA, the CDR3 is TGCAGTGCTAGTGTGAGAGATACGCAGTATTTT.

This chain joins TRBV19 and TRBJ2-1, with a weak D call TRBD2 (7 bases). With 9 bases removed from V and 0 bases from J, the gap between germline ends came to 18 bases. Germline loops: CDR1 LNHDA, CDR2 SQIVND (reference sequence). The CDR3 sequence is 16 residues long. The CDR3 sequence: CASRRAGAGSYNEQFF. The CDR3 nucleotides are TGTGCCAGCCGCAGGGCGGGGGCGGGCTCCTACAATGAGCAGTTCTTC.

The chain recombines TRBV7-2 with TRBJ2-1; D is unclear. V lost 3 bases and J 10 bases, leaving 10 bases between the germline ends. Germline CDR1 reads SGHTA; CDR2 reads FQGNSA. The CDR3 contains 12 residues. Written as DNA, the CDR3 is TGTGCCAGCAGCTTCAGTAGACTGGAGCAGTTCTTC. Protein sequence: CASSFSRLEQFF.

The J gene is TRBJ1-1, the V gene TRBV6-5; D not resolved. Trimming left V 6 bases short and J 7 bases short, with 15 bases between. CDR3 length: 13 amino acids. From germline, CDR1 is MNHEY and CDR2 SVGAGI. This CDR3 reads CASRPQIVREAFF. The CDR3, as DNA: TGTGCCAGCAGGCCGCAAATAGTGCGTGAAGCTTTCTTT.

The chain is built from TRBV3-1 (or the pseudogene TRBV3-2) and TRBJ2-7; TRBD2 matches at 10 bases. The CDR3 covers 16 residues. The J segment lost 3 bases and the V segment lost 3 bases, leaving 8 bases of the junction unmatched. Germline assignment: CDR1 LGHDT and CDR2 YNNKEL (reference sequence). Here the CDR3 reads CASSQVQGLAIYEQYF. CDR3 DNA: TGTGCCAGCAGCCAGGTTCAGGGACTAGCGATCTACGAGCAGTACTTC.

The CDR3 nucleotides are TGTGCCAGCAGTCCTATGCAGGGGGCATTGTACGAGCAGTACTTC. This encodes CASSPMQGALYEQYF. V gene TRBV7-2 combines with J gene TRBJ2-7, with 8 nucleotides matching TRBD1. Trimming at V came to 6 bases and at J to 4 bases, leaving 11 bases not matched to a gene. Germline V gives CDR1 SGHTA, CDR2 FQGNSA. This CDR3 comprises 15 residues.

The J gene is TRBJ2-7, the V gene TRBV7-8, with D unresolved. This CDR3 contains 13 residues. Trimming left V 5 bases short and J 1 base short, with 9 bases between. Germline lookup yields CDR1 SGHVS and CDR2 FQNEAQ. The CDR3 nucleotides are TGTGCCAGCAGCCCGAGATTATCCTACGAGCAGTACTTC. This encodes CASSPRLSYEQYF.

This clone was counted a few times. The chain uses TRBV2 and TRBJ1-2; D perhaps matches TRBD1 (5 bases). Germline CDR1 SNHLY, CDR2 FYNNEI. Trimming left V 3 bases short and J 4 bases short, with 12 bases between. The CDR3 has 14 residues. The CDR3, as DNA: TGTGCCAGCAGTGACTATCTGGGGGGCTATGGCTACACCTTC. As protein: CASSDYLGGYGYTF.

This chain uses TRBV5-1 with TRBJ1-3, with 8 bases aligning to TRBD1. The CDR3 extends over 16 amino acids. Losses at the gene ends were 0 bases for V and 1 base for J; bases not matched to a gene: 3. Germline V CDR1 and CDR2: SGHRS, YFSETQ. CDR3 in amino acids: CASSLGQGTSGNTIYF. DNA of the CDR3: TGCGCCAGCAGCTTGGGACAGGGGACTTCTGGAAACACCATATATTTT.

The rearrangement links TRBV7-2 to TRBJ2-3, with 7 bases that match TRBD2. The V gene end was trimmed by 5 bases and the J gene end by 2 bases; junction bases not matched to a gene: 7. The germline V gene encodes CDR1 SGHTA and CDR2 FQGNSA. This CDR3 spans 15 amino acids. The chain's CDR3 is CASSRWGGDTDTQYF. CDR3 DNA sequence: TGTGCCAGCAGCCGCTGGGGGGGGGACACAGATACGCAGTATTTT.

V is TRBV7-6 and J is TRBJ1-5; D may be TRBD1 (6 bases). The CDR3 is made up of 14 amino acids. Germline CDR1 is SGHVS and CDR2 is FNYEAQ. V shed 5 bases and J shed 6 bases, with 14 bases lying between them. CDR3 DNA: TGTGCCAGCAGCGAATACAGGGTTGGTCAGCCCCAGCATTTT. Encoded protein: CASSEYRVGQPQHF.

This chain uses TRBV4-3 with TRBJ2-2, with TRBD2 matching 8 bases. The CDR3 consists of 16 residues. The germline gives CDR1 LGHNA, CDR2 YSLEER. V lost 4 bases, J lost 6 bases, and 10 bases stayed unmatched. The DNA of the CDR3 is TGCGCCAGCAGCCCACACGGCGGAGCGGGAGCCGGGGAGCTGTTTTTT. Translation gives CASSPHGGAGAGELFF.

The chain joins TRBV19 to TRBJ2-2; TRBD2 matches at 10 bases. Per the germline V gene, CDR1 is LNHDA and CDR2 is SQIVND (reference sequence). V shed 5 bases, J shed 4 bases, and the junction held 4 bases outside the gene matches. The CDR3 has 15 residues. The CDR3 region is CASSRTSGPTGELFF. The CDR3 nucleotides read TGTGCCAGTAGTCGGACTAGCGGACCCACCGGGGAGCTGTTTTTT.

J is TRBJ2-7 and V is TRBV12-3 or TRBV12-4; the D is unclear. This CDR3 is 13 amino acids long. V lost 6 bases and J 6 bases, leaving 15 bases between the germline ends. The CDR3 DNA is TGTGCCAGCAGAAGTACTGGAGTAAGCGAGCAGTACTTC. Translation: CASRSTGVSEQYF.

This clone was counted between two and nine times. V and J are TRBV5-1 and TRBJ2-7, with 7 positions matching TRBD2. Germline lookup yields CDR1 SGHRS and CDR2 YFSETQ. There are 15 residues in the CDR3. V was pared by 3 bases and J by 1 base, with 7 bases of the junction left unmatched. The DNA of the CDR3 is TGCGCCAGCAGCTGGTCAGCGGGATTGTCCTACGAGCAGTACTTC. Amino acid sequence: CASSWSAGLSYEQYF.

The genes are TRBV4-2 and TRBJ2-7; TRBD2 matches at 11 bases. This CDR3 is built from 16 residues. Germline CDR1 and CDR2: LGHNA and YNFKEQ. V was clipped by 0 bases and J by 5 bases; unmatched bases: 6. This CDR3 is CASSQDPLAGGNEQYF. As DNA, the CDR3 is TGTGCCAGCAGCCAAGATCCTTTAGCGGGAGGGAACGAGCAGTACTTC.